This T cell receptor (beta chain) originates from a study of CXCR3-negative and CXCR3-positive naive CD8 T cells. General study findings and limits: Diversity proved comparably high across both naive subsets and much lower in memory CD8+ cells. Hydrophobicity of TRB CDR3s was greater in CXCR3-positive naive cells than in CXCR3-negative naive cells.

Cells that were CD45RO-CCR7+CD27+CD95- constituted naive CD8+ T cells. To note about this clonotype: As yet, its antigen is unknown.

UMI-labeled 5' RACE yielded the TRB cDNA libraries. One entry per CDR3 protein, without DNA, is what TCRdb gives after re-calling the 5' RACE reads. The record lists about 150,000 distinct CDR3 sequences, of which the ten most abundant hold 0.25% to 0.3%. This TCR derives from a human donor in good health. Some clones in this sample may be carry-over from other donors' samples. Sequenced sample: naive CXCR3+ CD8+ T cells from blood. Subset denoted: CD45RO-CCR7+CD27+CD95- naive CD8+ T cells expressing CXCR3 (TNR3+).

CDR3 protein: CASSKLAATSSYNEQFF. The V and J genes are TRBV7-3 and TRBJ2-1; absent DNA, TCRdb's TRBD2 call cannot be checked. There are 17 residues in the CDR3. The V gene's germline CDR1 is SGHTA and CDR2 FQGTGA.